This T cell receptor beta chain originates from a study of blood T cells in healthy people across ages. Through a sample-barcoded 5' primer and a J-beta primer mix, a second PCR was run for about 6 to 11 cycles. All samples yielded 3 million or more CDR3-containing paired-end reads. TCRdb itself ran the 5' RACE reads through MiXCR, one entry per CDR3 protein. The repertoire includes about 690,000 distinct CDR3 sequences, about 43% of them detected once, and around 30% sits in the top ten. This CDR3 has 14 amino acids. Germline V lookup: CDR1 DFQATT, CDR2 SNEGSKA (reference sequence). Trimming removed 0 bases at V and 4 bases at J, with 12 bases between. Donation came from healthy Caucasian individuals in Russia who were aged 6 to 90. Researchers isolated at least 6 million PBMCs per sample. Per sample, at least 5.5 micrograms of total RNA were extracted.

This clonotype was sampled from an elderly man in good health. The chain has TRBV20-1 and TRBJ1-2; D not certain. Sequenced material: blood. This CDR3 is CSARDMDGIYGYTF. The CDR3 DNA reads as TGCAGTGCTAGAGACATGGACGGAATCTATGGCTACACCTTC.